The 17 T cell receptor beta chains given below trace back to one sample, sequenced in a study of regulatory and conventional T cells in RAG deficiency. The data were produced by immunoSEQ multiplex PCR, yet TCRdb's version contains in-frame clones alone and is incomplete. Seen here are roughly 35,000 clones, about nine tenths observed once, and the top ten hold roughly an eighth. The same data also contributed to another study, on regulatory T cells. That investigation notes: The primer mix had 52 TRBV and 13 TRBJ primers.

The source material was CD8+ T cells sorted from blood. The source is a human donor in good health.

This clone was recorded once. The genes are TRBV29-1 and TRBJ2-1, with unresolved D. CDR1 is SQVTM, CDR2 ANQGSEA, per germline. V was trimmed by 4 bases and J by 4 bases, leaving 17 bases between them. The CDR3 has 15 residues. The CDR3 spells CSVGPRTYGYNEQFF. CDR3 nucleotides: TGCAGCGTTGGACCCCGGACCTACGGGTACAATGAGCAGTTCTTC.

J is TRBJ2-3 and V is TRBV6-4; 10 nucleotides agree with TRBD2. After removal of 4 bases from V and 1 base from J, the junction contained 5 bases not matched to a gene. The length of the CDR3 is 16 residues. Germline CDR1 is MRHNA and CDR2 is SNTAGT. In DNA form, the CDR3 reads TGTGCCAGCAGTGGGACCGGGACTAGCGGCACAGATACGCAGTATTTT. Residues: CASSGTGTSGTDTQYF.

V usage is TRBV9 and J usage is TRBJ2-1, with TRBD2 matching 11 bases. CDR3 size: 16 residues. Germline values: CDR1 SGDLS, CDR2 YYNGEE. J was trimmed by 3 bases and V by 4 bases; bases with no gene match: 6. The CDR3 is CASSTRTSGGYNEQFF. The DNA for the CDR3 is TGTGCCAGCAGCACACGTACTAGCGGGGGCTACAATGAGCAGTTCTTC.

Only one count was recorded for this clone. The chain uses TRBV4-1 and TRBJ2-7, with 8 bases matching TRBD1. Looked up from germline, CDR1 is MGHRA and CDR2 is YSYEKL. This CDR3 region has 17 residues. The J segment lost 0 bases and the V segment lost 2 bases, leaving 9 bases of the junction unmatched. This CDR3 reads CASSQMPRGQVSYEQYF. Written as DNA, the CDR3 is TGCGCCAGCAGCCAAATGCCAAGGGGACAGGTCTCCTACGAGCAGTACTTC.

The chain recombines TRBV19 with TRBJ1-2, with 8 bases aligning to TRBD1. The CDR3 is 14 residues long. Germline V gene data show CDR1 as LNHDA and CDR2 as SQIVND (reference sequence). The V gene end was trimmed by 6 bases and the J gene end by 8 bases; junction bases not matched to a gene: 11. CDR3 sequence reads: CASRPTGEFYGYTF. The CDR3 DNA sequence: TGTGCCAGTAGGCCGACAGGGGAGTTTTACGGCTACACCTTC.

V usage is TRBV27 and J usage is TRBJ1-1; D call uncertain. Germline V lookup: CDR1 MNHEY, CDR2 SMNVEV (reference sequence). CDR3 length: 15 amino acids. Trimming pared 3 bases from V and 1 base from J, leaving 12 bases between. The CDR3 nucleotides are TGTGCCAGCAGTTTTCATCCTACGGGGAACACTGAAGCTTTCTTT. This gives the protein CASSFHPTGNTEAFF.

This clone showed up just a few times. The rearrangement uses TRBV11-1 and TRBJ2-7; D gene unclear. V shed 5 bases and J shed 7 bases, with 12 bases lying between them. Germline lookup yields CDR1 SGHAT and CDR2 FQDESV (reference sequence). The CDR3 runs 12 residues. CDR3 coding DNA: TGTGCCAGCAGCCCCCACGCCGAGGAGCAGTACTTC. Its translation: CASSPHAEEQYF. Drawing the rest from reference TRBV11-1 and TRBJ2-7, the complete variable domain is EAEVAQSPRYKITEKSQAVAFWCDPISGHATLYWYRQILGQGPELLVQFQDESVVDDSQLPKDRFSAERLKGVDSTLKIQPAELGDSAMYLCASSPHAEEQYFGPGTRLTVT.

The chain combines TRBV28 with TRBJ1-1, with D unclear. V was shortened by 3 bases and J by 1 base, with 9 bases between the two germline ends. Per the germline V gene, CDR1 is MDHEN and CDR2 is SYDVKM. CDR3 size: 14 residues. The CDR3 DNA reads as TGTGCCAGCAGTTTCGTGGAGAAGAACACTGAAGCTTTCTTT. This translates into CASSFVEKNTEAFF.

V usage is TRBV30 and J usage is TRBJ2-1; the D gene is possibly TRBD1 (5 bases). The CDR3 is 13 amino acids. CDR1 and CDR2 (germline): GTSNPN, SVGIG (reference sequence). V was trimmed by 0 bases and J by 10 bases, leaving 13 bases between them. CDR3 DNA sequence: TGTGCCTGGAGTGTTCTCCCCAGGGCCGAGCAGTTCTTC. Protein sequence: CAWSVLPRAEQFF.

V and J are TRBV12-5 and TRBJ2-5, with D perhaps matching TRBD1 or TRBD2 (5 bases each). There are 14 residues in the CDR3. V gave up 1 base and J gave up 2 bases, with 8 bases separating them. From germline, CDR1 is LGHNT and CDR2 FRNRAP. The CDR3 loop reads CASGLAGPQETQYF. In DNA, the CDR3 is TGTGCTAGTGGTTTGGCGGGACCGCAAGAGACCCAGTACTTC.

V is TRBV7-9 and J is TRBJ2-5; D perhaps matches TRBD1 (6 bases). Trimming took off 4 bases at V and 3 bases at J, with 15 bases between the two ends. The germline V gene encodes CDR1 SEHNR and CDR2 FQNEAQ (reference sequence). The CDR3 loop spans 15 amino acids. The CDR3 DNA follows: TGTGCCAGCAGCTCCCCTAAGGACAGAGAAGAGACCCAGTACTTC. It specifies CASSSPKDREETQYF.

This clone showed up just once. V and J are TRBV5-4 and TRBJ1-2, with D maybe TRBD1 (6 bases). With 0 bases removed from V and 5 bases from J, the gap between germline ends came to 14 bases. The CDR3 sequence is 15 residues long. Germline values: CDR1 SGHNT, CDR2 YYREEE (reference sequence). In DNA form, the CDR3 reads TGTGCCAGCAGCTTGGATCAGGGGCTTGGTTATGGCTACACCTTC. This translates into CASSLDQGLGYGYTF.

The chain has TRBV7-3 and TRBJ1-2, with TRBD1 as a possible D gene (5 bases). CDR1 and CDR2 from the germline V gene are SGHTA and FQGTGA. V gave up 1 base and J gave up 7 bases, with 10 bases separating them. The length of the CDR3 is 13 residues. The chain's CDR3 is CASSLSRGSGYTF. The CDR3 DNA follows: TGTGCCAGCAGCTTAAGCCGGGGGTCTGGCTACACCTTC.

The chain couples TRBV9 to TRBJ2-1; TRBD2 is a possible D gene (6 bases). CDR3 length: 15 amino acids. V gave up 3 bases and J gave up 2 bases, with 12 bases separating them. CDR1 SGDLS and CDR2 YYNGEE come from the germline V gene. This chain's CDR3 is CASSATSRTYNEQFF. CDR3 DNA sequence: TGTGCCAGCAGCGCGACTAGTCGAACCTACAATGAGCAGTTCTTC.

This sequence joins TRBV7-9 and TRBJ1-3, with D tentatively TRBD1 (5 bases). V was trimmed by 5 bases and J by 0 bases, leaving 8 bases between them. Germline V gene lookup returns CDR1 SEHNR and CDR2 FQNEAQ (reference sequence). The CDR3 totals 14 residues. CDR3 nucleotides: TGTGCCAGCAGCCTTGGGACCTCTGGAAACACCATATATTTT. Residues: CASSLGTSGNTIYF.

V and J are TRBV6-1 and TRBJ2-1, with no clear D. Germline lookup yields CDR1 MNHNS and CDR2 SASEGT. The V gene lost 2 bases and the J gene lost 5 bases, with 10 bases spanning the gap. The CDR3 length is 14 residues. The CDR3 bases are TGTGCCAGCAGTGAATCGTTAGCCCACAATGAGCAGTTCTTC. Protein product: CASSESLAHNEQFF.

The sample holds one count of this clone. V usage is TRBV6-4 and J usage is TRBJ2-3; 12 bases are shared with TRBD2. The germline CDR1 and CDR2 sequences are MRHNA and SNTAGT. The CDR3 runs to 16 residues. V dropped 5 bases and J dropped 2; count of bases not matched to a gene: 5. The CDR3 sequence: CASSPLAGGPTDTQYF. CDR3 sequence (DNA): TGTGCCAGCAGTCCGCTAGCGGGAGGGCCCACAGATACGCAGTATTTT.